One sample yielded the 25 T cell receptor beta chains listed below, sequenced in a study of CD8 T cells in ankylosing spondylitis. The study, taken as a whole, reports: One TCR beta motif, made up of roughly eight highly homologous variants, appeared characteristic of ankylosing spondylitis blood.

Their target antigens are unknown. TCRdb processed the 5' RACE reads anew with MiXCR; each CDR3 protein has one entry. The table records 700,000 to 850,000 distinct CDR3 sequences, over 9.5% of them present only once. Specimen: blood, either unsorted or a sorted T cell fraction (not recorded which). These TCRs come from a male donor with ankylosing spondylitis.

The V call is TRBV5-1, the J call TRBJ1-2; possible D gene TRBD1, 6 bases. The V and J ends lost 0 bases and 4 bases respectively, with 13 bases between them. Germline loops: CDR1 SGHRS, CDR2 YFSETQ. The CDR3 length is 15 residues. As DNA, the CDR3 is TGCGCCAGCAGCTTGGGAAACAGGGAGGCCTATGGCTACACCTTC. It is translated as CASSLGNREAYGYTF.

The table lists this clonotype with a few counts. The V gene is TRBV5-1, the J gene TRBJ2-1; D is perhaps TRBD2 (6 bases). The CDR3 contains 13 residues. V was shortened by 8 bases and J by 1 base, with 10 bases between the two germline ends. Looked up from germline, CDR1 is SGHRS and CDR2 is YFSETQ. In DNA form, the CDR3 reads TGCGCCAGTGGGGGGAGGTCCTACAATGAGCAGTTCTTC. Protein: CASGGRSYNEQFF.

The rearrangement uses TRBV29-1 and TRBJ1-1, with D possibly matching TRBD1 (5 bases). In germline, CDR1 is SQVTM, CDR2 ANQGSEA. The CDR3 is 13 amino acids. V lost 7 bases to trimming and J lost 3 bases, with 15 bases between them. The CDR3 reads CSGTGGGYTEAFF. Written as DNA, the CDR3 is TGCAGCGGGACGGGGGGAGGTTACACTGAAGCTTTCTTT.

The chain combines TRBV14 with TRBJ2-1; tentative D call: TRBD1 (6 bases). Germline assignment: CDR1 SGHDN and CDR2 FVKESK. The CDR3 contains 14 residues. V gave up 4 bases and J gave up 9 bases, with 16 bases separating them. CDR3 nucleotides: TGTGCCAGCAGCCGCCGGGACACCAATCCTGAGCAGTTCTTC. This encodes CASSRRDTNPEQFF.

The DNA of the CDR3 is TGTGCCAGCAGCTTAGTCCCCCCTCCACGGAGGGAGACCCAGTACTTC. Encoded protein: CASSLVPPPRRETQYF. The chain links TRBV7-2 to TRBJ2-5; TRBD2 is a possible D gene (5 bases). Trimming left V 1 base short and J 5 bases short, with 17 bases between. The CDR3 loop spans 16 amino acids. Germline V gene sequence: CDR1 SGHTA, CDR2 FQGNSA.

The rearrangement joins TRBV15 to TRBJ1-6, with D maybe TRBD1 (6 bases). From germline, CDR1 is LNHNV and CDR2 YYDKDF (reference sequence). Trimming removed 0 bases at V and 10 bases at J, with 13 bases between. The CDR3 covers 15 residues. The CDR3 region has the DNA TGTGCCACCAGCAGAGATACAGGGAGAAGGTCACCCCTCCACTTT. This translates into CATSRDTGRRSPLHF.

V usage is TRBV6-5 and J usage is TRBJ1-5; tentative D call: TRBD1 (5 bases). V lost 2 bases and J 0 bases, leaving 14 bases between the germline ends. Per germline, CDR1 MNHEY and CDR2 SVGAGI. The CDR3 spans 17 residues. Here the CDR3 DNA reads TGTGCCAGCAGTTACCCCCCCTTTGACAGTAGCAATCAGCCCCAGCATTTT. Translation gives CASSYPPFDSSNQPQHF.

This clonotype has a handful of counts. The chain links TRBV25-1 to TRBJ2-1; D might be TRBD2 (6 bases). The CDR3 totals 14 residues. The V gene's germline CDR1 is MGHDK and CDR2 SYGVNS. Trimming shortened V by 4 bases and J by 10 bases, and 17 bases separated the two germline ends. The CDR3 spells CASSGDGRVREQFF. The CDR3 nucleotides are TGTGCCAGCAGTGGTGACGGGAGAGTCCGAGAGCAGTTCTTC.

J is TRBJ2-5 and V is TRBV7-2; D is perhaps TRBD1 (6 bases). V was trimmed by 5 bases and J by 3 bases, leaving 19 bases between them. The CDR3 is made up of 16 amino acids. From germline, CDR1 is SGHTA and CDR2 FQGNSA. The DNA for the CDR3 is TGTGCCAGCAGCCCAAGGACAGATCTCGGTAAAGAGACCCAGTACTTC. As protein: CASSPRTDLGKETQYF. Supplemented by reference TRBV7-2 and TRBJ2-5, the full variable domain reads GAGVSQSPSNKVTEKGKDVELRCDPISGHTALYWYRQSLGQGLEFLIYFQGNSAPDKSGLPSDRFSAERTGGSVSTLTIQRTQQEDSAVYLCASSPRTDLGKETQYFGPGTRLLVL.

This clonotype was seen a few times. The chain combines TRBV2 with TRBJ2-2; 7 bases map to TRBD2. The trim removed 5 bases at V and 4 bases at J, leaving 19 bases unmatched. The CDR3 consists of 19 residues. The germline gives CDR1 SNHLY, CDR2 FYNNEI. The CDR3 nucleotides are TGTGCCAGCAGTAACTCCCCTGGGTGGCGGGAGCATGGCACCGGGGAGCTGTTTTTT. Encoded protein: CASSNSPGWREHGTGELFF.

This chain links TRBV5-6 with TRBJ1-1, with a weak D call TRBD1 (6 bases). Trimming left V 3 bases short and J 0 bases short, with 12 bases between. CDR1 is SGHDT, CDR2 YYEEEE, per germline. This CDR3 has 15 residues. The CDR3 loop reads CASSYLDRVNTEAFF. The CDR3 DNA reads TGTGCCAGCAGCTATCTGGACAGAGTGAACACTGAAGCTTTCTTT. The full variable domain, in which reference TRBV5-6 and TRBJ1-1 provide the parts outside the CDR3, is DAGVTQSPTHLIKTRGQQVTLRCSPKSGHDTVSWYQQALGQGPQFIFQYYEEEERQRGNFPDRFSGHQFPNYSSELNVNALLLGDSALYLCASSYLDRVNTEAFFGQGTRLTVV.

The table lists this clonotype with a few counts. This CDR3 reads CASSLRPGTEAFF. CDR3 coding DNA: TGTGCCAGCAGCTTACGCCCGGGCACTGAAGCTTTCTTT. The chain has TRBV7-3 and TRBJ1-1, with D uncertain. The CDR3 contains 13 residues. With 2 bases removed from V and 4 bases from J, the gap between germline ends came to 8 bases. The germline V gene has CDR1 SGHTA and CDR2 FQGTGA.

The V and J genes are TRBV20-1 and TRBJ2-2, with TRBD2 matching 9 bases. The CDR3 covers 18 residues. Germline V gene data show CDR1 as DFQATT and CDR2 as SNEGSKA (reference sequence). Trimming at V came to 3 bases and at J to 1 base, leaving 12 bases not matched to a gene. The CDR3, as DNA: TGCAGTGCTAGTATGAGACATAGCGGGAGTGTGAACACCGGGGAGCTGTTTTTT. Translated, it gives CSASMRHSGSVNTGELFF.

By sample share, this clonotype is medium-sized. The CDR3 protein is CASSLARLSGETQYF. The CDR3 coding sequence is TGTGCCAGCAGCTTAGCGAGACTGTCCGGAGAGACCCAGTACTTC. The chain carries TRBV7-2 and TRBJ2-5; D unclear. Germline lookup yields CDR1 SGHTA and CDR2 FQGNSA. The V and J ends lost 0 bases and 4 bases respectively, with 12 bases between them. The CDR3 length is 15 residues.

Only a few counts were recorded for this clonotype. The chain joins TRBV18 to TRBJ1-1; D is unresolved. The CDR3 has 15 residues. Germline V gene lookup returns CDR1 KGHSH and CDR2 LQKENI. Trimming took 2 bases from V and 1 from J, leaving 11 bases between them. Here the CDR3 DNA reads TGTGCCAGCTCACCAGCGGAGCGAACGAACACTGAAGCTTTCTTT. This encodes CASSPAERTNTEAFF.

This clonotype showed up just a few times. The V call is TRBV5-1, the J call TRBJ2-1; 7 bases line up with TRBD1. Germline assignment: CDR1 SGHRS and CDR2 YFSETQ. The junction had 9 bases not matched to a gene; V was cut back by 4 bases and J by 5 bases. CDR3 length: 15 amino acids. CDR3 residues: CASSLTGQPNNEQFF. The CDR3 region has the DNA TGCGCCAGCAGCCTGACGGGACAGCCGAACAATGAGCAGTTCTTC.

CDR3 DNA sequence: TGTGCCAGCAGTTTATTAAGGACCCCCGCAGATACGCAGTATTTT. Protein product: CASSLLRTPADTQYF. The V call is TRBV27, the J call TRBJ2-3; D ambiguous. The CDR3 totals 15 residues. With 1 base removed from V and 4 bases from J, the gap between germline ends came to 12 bases. From germline, CDR1 is MNHEY and CDR2 SMNVEV (reference sequence).

Only a few counts were recorded for this clonotype. The chain uses TRBV6-2 or TRBV6-3 and TRBJ1-2; no clear D. V lost 6 bases and J lost 8, with 16 bases in between. The CDR3 length is 13 residues. The germline gives CDR1 MNHEY, CDR2 SVGEGT. The CDR3 coding sequence is TGTGCCAGCAGCGGAACATCGGATGGGGGCTACACCTTC. Amino acid sequence: CASSGTSDGGYTF.

V gene TRBV7-6 combines with J gene TRBJ2-5, with 8 bases matching TRBD2. The CDR3 is 19 residues long. Germline V gene sequence: CDR1 SGHVS, CDR2 FNYEAQ. Trimming removed 1 base from V and 7 bases from J; junction bases left unmatched: 20. The CDR3 coding sequence is TGTGCCAGCAGCTTAGAGCCCACAGGGTCAAGCGGGAGTATCAGGACCCAGTACTTC. Translation gives CASSLEPTGSSGSIRTQYF.

Here the CDR3 reads CASSFAGMGTEAFF. For the CDR3, the DNA is TGTGCCAGCAGCTTTGCGGGTATGGGCACTGAAGCTTTCTTT. The chain carries TRBV11-1 and TRBJ1-1; D unresolved. This CDR3 has 14 residues. With 3 bases removed from V and 4 bases from J, the gap between germline ends came to 12 bases. CDR1 is SGHAT and CDR2 is FQDESV in the germline V gene (reference sequence).

J is TRBJ2-7 and V is TRBV12-3 or TRBV12-4; either TRBD1 or TRBD2 may supply D (5 bases each). Trimming stripped 5 bases from V and 10 bases from J, with 15 bases between. The CDR3 consists of 12 residues. In DNA, the CDR3 is TGTGCCAGCAGTGGTCCGGGACCCTTACAGTACTTC. Protein product: CASSGPGPLQYF.

This clonotype was detected only a few times. This rearrangement joins TRBV20-1 to TRBJ2-4, with D possibly called TRBD1 or TRBD2 (5 bases each). There are 14 residues in the CDR3. Germline V gives CDR1 DFQATT, CDR2 SNEGSKA (reference sequence). Trimming removed 4 bases from V and 4 bases from J, with 14 bases in between. As DNA, the CDR3 is TGCAGTGCTACCTCAGGGACCGGAAAAAACATTCAGTACTTC. Its protein is CSATSGTGKNIQYF.

This clonotype appeared a few times. The chain combines TRBV20-1 with TRBJ2-1; 12 bases are a match to TRBD2. Germline CDR1 reads DFQATT; CDR2 reads SNEGSKA (reference sequence). The trim removed 6 bases at V and 7 bases at J, leaving 10 bases unmatched. This CDR3 is 15 amino acids long. CDR3 region: CSAPLAGGRGNEQFF. The CDR3 bases are TGCAGTGCCCCGCTAGCGGGAGGGAGAGGGAATGAGCAGTTCTTC.

The sample holds a few counts of this clonotype. The chain joins TRBV5-5 to TRBJ2-1; 14 positions agree with TRBD2. The V gene's germline CDR1 is SGHKS and CDR2 YYEKEE (reference sequence). The CDR3 is 17 residues long. J lost 2 bases, V lost 0 bases, and 1 base had no gene match. CDR3 DNA: TGTGCCAGCAGCTTGGTGACTAGCGGGAGGGCCTACAATGAGCAGTTCTTC. Its translation is CASSLVTSGRAYNEQFF.

At least ten counts were recorded for this clonotype. CDR3 region: CSAGRQGHSNYGYTF. The CDR3 DNA is TGCAGTGCGGGTCGTCAGGGCCATTCTAACTATGGCTACACCTTC. This sequence joins TRBV20-1 and TRBJ1-2; D possibly corresponds to TRBD1 (5 bases). Trimming stripped 6 bases from V and 0 bases from J, with 17 bases between. The germline V gene encodes CDR1 DFQATT and CDR2 SNEGSKA (reference sequence). The CDR3 length is 15 residues.